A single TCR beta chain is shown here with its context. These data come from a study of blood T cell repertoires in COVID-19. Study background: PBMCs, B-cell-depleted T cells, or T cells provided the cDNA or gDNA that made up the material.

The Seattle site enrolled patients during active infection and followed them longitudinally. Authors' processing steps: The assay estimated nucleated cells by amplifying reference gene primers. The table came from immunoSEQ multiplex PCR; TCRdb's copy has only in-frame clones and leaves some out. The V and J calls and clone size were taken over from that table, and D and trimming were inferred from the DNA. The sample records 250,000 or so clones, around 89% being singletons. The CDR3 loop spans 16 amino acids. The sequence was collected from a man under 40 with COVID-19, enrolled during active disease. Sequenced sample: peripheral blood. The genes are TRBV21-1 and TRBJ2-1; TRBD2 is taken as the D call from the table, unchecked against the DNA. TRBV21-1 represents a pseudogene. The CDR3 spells CASSKAREGLIYEQFF. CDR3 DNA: TGTGCCAGCAGCAAAGCTCGGGAGGGCCTTATTTATGAGCAGTTCTTC.